Below are 24 T cell receptor beta chains sequenced from a single sample in a study of shared clonotypes between healthy human individuals. The table came from immunoSEQ multiplex PCR; TCRdb's copy has only in-frame clones and leaves some out. Altogether about 2.3 million clones are present, approximately 95% being singletons, with the ten largest covering roughly 0.36%. Specimen: naive CD4+ T cells from PBMCs. Subset here: CD45RA+ positively selected. These receptors all stem from a man in his late teens or twenties in good health. Some clones in this sample may be carry-over from other donors' samples.

The chain is built from TRBV5-1 and TRBJ2-2, with D perhaps matching TRBD1 or TRBD2 (5 bases each). Trimming shortened V by 4 bases and J by 5 bases, and 21 bases separated the two germline ends. The CDR3 spans 17 residues. In germline, CDR1 is SGHRS, CDR2 YFSETQ. The CDR3 DNA reads as TGCGCCAGCAGCCCCCAGGATGGGGGAAGAGGGACCGGGGAGCTGTTTTTT. Amino acid sequence: CASSPQDGGRGTGELFF.

The V call is TRBV7-3, the J call TRBJ2-1, with a weak D call TRBD2 (6 bases). Germline CDR1 reads SGHTA; CDR2 reads FQGTGA. V was shortened by 3 bases and J by 8 bases, with 17 bases between the two germline ends. CDR3 size: 15 residues. CDR3 loop: CASSFAGPMGDEQFF. The CDR3 DNA sequence: TGTGCCAGCAGCTTCGCGGGACCGATGGGGGATGAGCAGTTCTTC.

This clone has only one observation. V is TRBV29-1 and J is TRBJ2-5; D uncertain. The CDR3 extends over 12 amino acids. Trimming cost V 4 bases and J 5 bases, with 11 bases left between them. Per germline, CDR1 SQVTM and CDR2 ANQGSEA. Written as DNA, the CDR3 is TGCAGCGTTGGACGTCGACGGGAGACCCAGTACTTC. As protein: CSVGRRRETQYF.

The chain links TRBV6-1 to TRBJ2-2; D remains unclear. V lost 6 bases and J lost 6, with 8 bases in between. Germline assignment: CDR1 MNHNS and CDR2 SASEGT. This CDR3 is built from 12 residues. CDR3 in amino acids: CASRGLAGELFF. The CDR3 DNA reads as TGTGCCAGCAGAGGGTTGGCCGGGGAGCTGTTTTTT.

This clone was observed a single time. The chain recombines TRBV28 with TRBJ1-3, with a tentative D call TRBD1 (5 bases). The V end lost 6 bases, the J end lost 5 bases, and 11 bases lay between the germline ends. This CDR3 spans 13 amino acids. The germline V gene has CDR1 MDHEN and CDR2 SYDVKM. CDR3: CASREGTRNTIYF. The CDR3 region has the DNA TGTGCCAGCAGGGAAGGGACGAGAAACACCATATATTTT. Using reference TRBV28 and TRBJ1-3 for the parts outside the CDR3, the full variable domain is DVKVTQSSRYLVKRTGEKVFLECVQDMDHENMFWYRQDPGLGLRLIYFSYDVKMKEKGDIPEGYSVSREKKERFSLILESASTNQTSMYLCASREGTRNTIYFGEGSWLTVV.

This chain joins TRBV7-2 and TRBJ2-1, with TRBD2 matching over 8 bases. V was clipped by 6 bases and J by 2 bases; unmatched bases: 6. Germline assignment: CDR1 SGHTA and CDR2 FQGNSA. This CDR3 spans 15 amino acids. CDR3 coding DNA: TGTGCCAGCAGAAGTAGCGGGAATACCTACAATGAGCAGTTCTTC. Translation: CASRSSGNTYNEQFF. Together with reference TRBV7-2 and TRBJ2-1, the CDR3 gives the full variable domain: GAGVSQSPSNKVTEKGKDVELRCDPISGHTALYWYRQSLGQGLEFLIYFQGNSAPDKSGLPSDRFSAERTGGSVSTLTIQRTQQEDSAVYLCASRSSGNTYNEQFFGPGTRLTVL.

V is TRBV4-2 and J is TRBJ2-3; a possible D gene is TRBD2 (5 bases). Germline V gene data show CDR1 as LGHNA and CDR2 as YNFKEQ. Trimming shortened V by 4 bases and J by 6 bases, and 23 bases separated the two germline ends. This CDR3 comprises 17 residues. The CDR3 sequence: CASSPHVGADPLDTQYF. The CDR3 DNA follows: TGTGCCAGCAGCCCCCACGTGGGAGCAGACCCTCTTGATACGCAGTATTTT.

This clone was recorded only once. The gene calls are TRBV6-4 and TRBJ2-7, with TRBD2 matching over 7 bases. Germline V gene lookup returns CDR1 MRHNA and CDR2 SNTAGT. The CDR3 covers 13 residues. The junction had 4 bases not matched to a gene; V was cut back by 8 bases and J by 0 bases. The DNA of the CDR3 is TGTGCCAGCGGTTGCGGGAGCTCCTACGAGCAGTACTTC. Translating gives CASGCGSSYEQYF.

Worth noting for this clone: This specimen includes other DNA sequences encoding the same CDR3. The CDR3 sequence: CASSGDSQETQYF. The CDR3 nucleotides read TGCGCCAGCAGCGGAGACAGCCAAGAGACCCAGTACTTC. The chain recombines TRBV5-1 with TRBJ2-5; weak D call: TRBD1 (5 bases). Germline V gives CDR1 SGHRS, CDR2 YFSETQ. Between the trimmed V and J ends, which lost 4 bases and 1 base, there was a span of 8 bases. This CDR3 spans 13 amino acids.

The rearrangement joins TRBV7-9 to TRBJ1-6; no firm D call. From germline, CDR1 is SEHNR and CDR2 FQNEAQ (reference sequence). V was cut by 2 bases and J by 7 bases, with 6 bases left in between. The CDR3 has 13 residues. The CDR3 DNA is TGTGCCAGCAGCTTAAGTCGGAATTCACCCCTCCACTTT. It codes for CASSLSRNSPLHF. Filled out from reference TRBV7-9 and TRBJ1-6, the complete variable domain reads DTGVSQNPRHKITKRGQNVTFRCDPISEHNRLYWYRQTLGQGPEFLTYFQNEAQLEKSRLLSDRFSAERPKGSFSTLEIQRTEQGDSAMYLCASSLSRNSPLHFGNGTRLTVT.

The chain links TRBV5-1 to TRBJ1-1, with D possibly matching TRBD1 (5 bases). V was pared by 3 bases and J by 5 bases, with 14 bases between. The CDR3 loop spans 14 amino acids. Germline CDR1 is SGHRS and CDR2 is YFSETQ. CDR3 sequence: CASSSGTPGTEAFF. The CDR3 nucleotides are TGCGCCAGCAGCTCTGGGACCCCGGGGACTGAAGCTTTCTTT.

The V call is TRBV28, the J call TRBJ2-5, with 7 bases that match TRBD1. Germline CDR1 MDHEN, CDR2 SYDVKM. The CDR3 contains 14 residues. V lost 7 bases to trimming and J lost 5 bases; unmatched junction nucleotides: 10. The CDR3 region has the DNA TGTGCCAGCACCGAAGGGGGCGCGTTGGAGACCCAGTACTTC. It specifies CASTEGGALETQYF. The variable domain in full, completed from reference TRBV28 and TRBJ2-5, reads DVKVTQSSRYLVKRTGEKVFLECVQDMDHENMFWYRQDPGLGLRLIYFSYDVKMKEKGDIPEGYSVSREKKERFSLILESASTNQTSMYLCASTEGGALETQYFGPGTRLLVL.

The V call is TRBV28, the J call TRBJ1-5; perhaps TRBD1 as D (5 bases). V lost 6 bases and J lost 4, with 13 bases in between. Germline V CDR1 and CDR2: MDHEN, SYDVKM. This CDR3 contains 14 residues. The CDR3 is CASSGGYNNQPQHF. CDR3 DNA sequence: TGTGCCAGCAGCGGGGGGTATAATAATCAGCCCCAGCATTTT.

The chain recombines TRBV5-1 with TRBJ2-1, with TRBD2 matching 11 bases. V shed 4 bases, J shed 3 bases, and the junction held 6 bases outside the gene matches. The CDR3 is 16 residues long. Germline V gene sequence: CDR1 SGHRS, CDR2 YFSETQ. This chain's CDR3 is CASSTITSGSYNEQFF. The CDR3 nucleotides read TGCGCCAGCAGCACAATCACTAGCGGGAGCTACAATGAGCAGTTCTTC.

In the case of this clone: Other DNA sequences from this sample encode an identical CDR3 as well. The rearrangement joins TRBV27 to TRBJ1-1, with 7 bases identical to TRBD1. Germline loops: CDR1 MNHEY, CDR2 SMNVEV (reference sequence). This CDR3 comprises 14 residues. V trimming: 5 bases; J trimming: 0 bases; junction bases outside the gene matches: 3. The CDR3 DNA reads as TGTGCCAGCAGTCCTAGGGGGCTGAACACTGAAGCTTTCTTT. Translation: CASSPRGLNTEAFF.

This chain connects TRBV5-1 to TRBJ2-6; 9 nucleotides agree with TRBD1. After removal of 4 bases from V and 0 bases from J, the junction contained 5 bases not matched to a gene. Germline V gene sequence: CDR1 SGHRS, CDR2 YFSETQ. The CDR3 sequence is 17 residues long. The CDR3 nucleotides are TGCGCCAGCAGCCGGGACAGGGTCCTCTCTGGGGCCAACGTCCTGACTTTC. This translates into CASSRDRVLSGANVLTF.

About this clone: This same CDR3 is encoded by further DNA sequences in the sample. V and J are TRBV6-5 and TRBJ1-1, with a weak D call TRBD1 (5 bases). The CDR3 runs to 12 residues. V lost 5 bases and J 7 bases, leaving 11 bases between the germline ends. Germline loops: CDR1 MNHEY, CDR2 SVGAGI. CDR3 sequence reads: CASSPRGGEAFF. The CDR3 DNA follows: TGTGCCAGCAGTCCCCGGGGGGGTGAAGCTTTCTTT.

Regarding this clone: This CDR3 is also generated by other DNA sequences in the sample. The rearrangement links TRBV6-5 to TRBJ2-7, with D hard to call. The length of the CDR3 is 13 residues. V was trimmed by 0 bases and J by 4 bases, leaving 7 bases between them. Germline V gene lookup returns CDR1 MNHEY and CDR2 SVGAGI. The CDR3 region is CASSYSKGYEQYF. The CDR3 DNA reads TGTGCCAGCAGTTACTCGAAGGGTTACGAGCAGTACTTC.

The chain is built from TRBV2 and TRBJ1-1, with D possibly matching TRBD1 (5 bases). Between the trimmed V and J ends, which lost 5 bases and 6 bases, there was a span of 16 bases. The germline CDR1 and CDR2 sequences are SNHLY and FYNNEI. The CDR3 has 14 residues. Here the CDR3 reads CASSPSVRGAEAFF. The CDR3 DNA reads TGTGCCAGCAGTCCGTCGGTAAGGGGCGCTGAAGCTTTCTTT. Based on the CDR3 plus reference TRBV2 and TRBJ1-1, the full variable domain is EPEVTQTPSHQVTQMGQEVILRCVPISNHLYFYWYRQILGQKVEFLVSFYNNEISEKSEIFDDQFSVERPDGSNFTLKIRSTKLEDSAMYFCASSPSVRGAEAFFGQGTRLTVV.

The chain joins TRBV4-3 to TRBJ1-3; the match to TRBD1 covers 8 bases. Germline-derived CDR1 and CDR2 are LGHNA and YSLEER. The CDR3 length is 15 residues. V shed 0 bases and J 6 bases; nucleotides not matched to a gene: 4. CDR3 in amino acids: CASSQDQGALNTIYF. CDR3 bases: TGCGCCAGCAGCCAAGACCAGGGGGCATTAAACACCATATATTTT.

The chain is built from TRBV19 and TRBJ2-7, with TRBD2 matching over 7 bases. The CDR3 consists of 15 residues. Germline V gene data show CDR1 as LNHDA and CDR2 as SQIVND (reference sequence). V lost 5 bases and J lost 4; bases outside the gene matches: 11. The CDR3 bases are TGTGCCAGTAGTTCGGTAGGAGCGGGAAGATACGAGCAGTACTTC. This translates into CASSSVGAGRYEQYF.

This rearrangement joins TRBV21-1 to TRBJ2-7; TRBD1 is the table's D call, not checked against the DNA. TRBV21-1 is a listed pseudogene. There are 16 residues in the CDR3. The CDR3 loop is CASSKDLRGSTYEQYF. The CDR3 DNA follows: TGTGCCAGCAGCAAAGATCTGAGGGGGAGCACCTACGAGCAGTACTTC.

Points on this clone: The sample carries other DNA sequences with the same CDR3. The chain is built from TRBV5-1 and TRBJ1-1, with 9 bases aligning to TRBD1. Germline V CDR1 and CDR2: SGHRS, YFSETQ. Losses at the gene ends were 3 bases for V and 2 bases for J; bases not matched to a gene: 2. There are 14 residues in the CDR3. Here the CDR3 reads CASSSDRGNTEAFF. The CDR3 nucleotides are TGCGCCAGCAGCTCGGACAGGGGTAACACTGAAGCTTTCTTT.

This chain uses TRBV19 with TRBJ1-2; 11 nucleotides align to TRBD1. Trimming at V came to 5 bases and at J to 6 bases, leaving 23 bases not matched to a gene. This CDR3 has 20 amino acids. From germline, CDR1 is LNHDA and CDR2 SQIVND (reference sequence). CDR3 region: CASSPAWGTGGPTTKNGYTF. The CDR3 nucleotides read TGTGCCAGTAGTCCAGCCTGGGGGACAGGGGGGCCGACGACAAAAAATGGCTACACCTTC.